What follows is one T cell receptor beta chain and its context. This clonotype was observed many times. Its antigen is not yet known. An end of the junction does not agree with germline; a read error may underlie this. Hyperthyroidism patients were newly diagnosed, were aged 18 to 65 years, and had a disease duration under 2 months. Anyone with other autoimmune diseases, uncontrolled infections, pregnancy or lactation was excluded from the study. Diagnosis relied on clinical symptoms, serum thyroxine, TRAb, thyroid ultrasound and orbital computed tomography. Total RNA was extracted with Trizol reagent and quality-checked on an Agilent 2100 Bioanalyzer. For repertoire sequencing, TCR beta CDR3 regions were amplified from RNA transcripts. A first-round RT-PCR used HTBI primers with the Qiagen OneStep RT-PCR kit, followed by a second-round multiplex PCR, size selection and purification. Libraries were sequenced paired-end with 100 bp reads on an Illumina HiSeq2000. The original methods were these. Reads were processed with SOAPnuke, discarding reads with adapters, uncalled bases, mean Phred below 15, or no exact constant-primer or identifier match. COPE v1.2.5 was used to merge the high-quality paired reads. Clonotypes were defined as unique nucleotide sequences and were aligned to IMGT TRB V, D and J references using MiTCR v1.1. Analysis was restricted to V-J combinations with a frequency above 0.0001, which covered 98% to 99.2% of repertoires. A TCR clonal expansion and chaos score per V-J combination was defined as the ratio of F50 clonal expansion to chaos observed in the TCRdist matrix. Welch's t-statistics and random forest were used to narrow the features down to around twelve V-J combinations, which were then fed into a naive Bayes classifier. Thyroid-blood repertoire similarity was quantified with the Morisita-Horn index. Using fastp trimming at Q25 and MiXCR clonotype assembly, TCRdb reanalyzed the public sequencing data and kept in-frame beta chains. Each CDR3 protein appears once, grouped with its most common genes and DNA. TCRdb's processing, not the authors' own work, is the source of the V and J calls. This sample comprises over a million distinct CDR3 sequences, 35% to 40% of them detected only once. The ten top clones hold 11% of the sample.

This sample was taken from a study of Graves' ophthalmopathy and Graves' hyperthyroidism (dated by TCRdb to between 2017 and 2018). Regarding the research as a whole: Stable hyperthyroidism was defined as no progression to ophthalmopathy within 18 months of follow-up. The study used signatures of the TCR beta repertoire to tell Graves' ophthalmopathy apart from Graves' hyperthyroidism and to predict which patients would progress to ophthalmopathy. In total, over 130 blood samples were TCR-sequenced: some 40 ophthalmopathy, some 80 hyperthyroidism and approximately 17 hyperthyroidism-to-ophthalmopathy patients. To explore V-J signatures that separate ophthalmopathy from hyperthyroidism, a discovery set of about a hundred patients was enrolled, consisting of 43 with ophthalmopathy and some 56 with stable hyperthyroidism. The independent validation cohort included about 20 hyperthyroidism patients plus 17 patients who later progressed from hyperthyroidism to ophthalmopathy. In over 5 hyperthyroidism patients, the T-cell repertoires found in thyroid tissue were compared with those found in blood. After sampling, hyperthyroidism patients received methimazole starting at 30 mg daily, and ophthalmopathy patients received high-dose intravenous methylprednisolone. Results the study describes overall, beyond this receptor: In validation, the model predicted ophthalmopathy progression with 70.59% sensitivity and 72.22% specificity; approximately 12 predicted patients were CT-confirmed with GO in a median of approximately six months. No statistical method was used to set the sample size in advance, and the investigators knew which group each participant was assigned to. The 13-signature model separated ophthalmopathy from stable hyperthyroidism with 85% to 90% sensitivity and less than 83% specificity in cross-validation, and 80%/75% in the test set. Most of the expanded thyroid clonotypes with a frequency above 0.001 were also detected in blood, and it was suggested that the thyroid immune response may be reflected by blood repertoires.

The CDR3 starts with the cysteine, ends with the phenylalanine, and has 12 residues. The CDR3 DNA has 36 bases and is translated from base 1. CDR1 and CDR2 are read off the germline V gene (reference sequence) as SEHNR and FQNEAQ. This chain joins TRBV7-9 to TRBJ1-1; no D gene can be assigned with confidence. The sequencing sample was made of peripheral blood or thyroid tissue (not recorded which). The receptor's source is an adult man with Graves' hyperthyroidism. The CDR3 region has the sequence CASSFANTETFF. The nucleotides are TGTGCCAGCAGCTTCGCGAACACTGAAACTTTCTTT.